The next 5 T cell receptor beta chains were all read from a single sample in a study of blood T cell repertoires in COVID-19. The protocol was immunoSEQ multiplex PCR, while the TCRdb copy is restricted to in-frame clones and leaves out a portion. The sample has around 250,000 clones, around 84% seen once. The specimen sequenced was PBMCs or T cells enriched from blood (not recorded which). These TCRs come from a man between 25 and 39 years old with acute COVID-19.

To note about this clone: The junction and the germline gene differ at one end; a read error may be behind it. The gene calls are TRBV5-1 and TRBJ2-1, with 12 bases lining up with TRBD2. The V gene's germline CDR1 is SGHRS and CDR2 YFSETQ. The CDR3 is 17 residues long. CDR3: CASSLVPLAGGNNEQFF. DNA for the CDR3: TGTGCCAGCAGCTTGGTTCCCCTAGCGGGAGGGAACAATGAGCAGTTCTTC.

CDR3 in DNA: TGTGCCAGCAGCGGGACAGGGACCCGCGAGCAGTACGTC. It is translated as CASSGTGTREQYV. The chain combines TRBV2 with TRBJ2-7; 9 bases are shared with TRBD1. V trimming: 6 bases; J trimming: 6 bases; junction bases outside the gene matches: 6. Germline lookup yields CDR1 SNHLY and CDR2 FYNNEI. The CDR3 has 13 amino acids.

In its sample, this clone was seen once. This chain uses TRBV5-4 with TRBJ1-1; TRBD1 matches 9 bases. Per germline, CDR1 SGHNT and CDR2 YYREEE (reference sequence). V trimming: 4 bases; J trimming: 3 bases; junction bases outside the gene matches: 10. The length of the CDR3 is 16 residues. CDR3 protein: CASSTGTGHGDTEAFF. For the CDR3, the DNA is TGTGCCAGCAGCACAGGGACAGGGCATGGGGACACTGAAGCTTTCTTT. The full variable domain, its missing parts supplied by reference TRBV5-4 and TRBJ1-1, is ETGVTQSPTHLIKTRGQQVTLRCSSQSGHNTVSWYQQALGQGPQFIFQYYREEENGRGNFPPRFSGLQFPNYSSELNVNALELDDSALYLCASSTGTGHGDTEAFFGQGTRLTVV.

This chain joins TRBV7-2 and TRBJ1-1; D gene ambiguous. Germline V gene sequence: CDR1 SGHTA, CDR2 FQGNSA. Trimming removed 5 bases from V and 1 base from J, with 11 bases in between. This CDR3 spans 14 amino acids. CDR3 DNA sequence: TGTGCCAGCAGCCCTCGGAGGACGAACACTGAAGCTTTCTTT. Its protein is CASSPRRTNTEAFF.

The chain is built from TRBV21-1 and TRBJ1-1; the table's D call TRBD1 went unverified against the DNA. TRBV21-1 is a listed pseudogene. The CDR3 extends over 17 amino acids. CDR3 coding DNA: TGTGCCAGCAGCAAAGGTGCCCCGACAGGGGATGATACTGAAGCTTTCTTT. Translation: CASSKGAPTGDDTEAFF.